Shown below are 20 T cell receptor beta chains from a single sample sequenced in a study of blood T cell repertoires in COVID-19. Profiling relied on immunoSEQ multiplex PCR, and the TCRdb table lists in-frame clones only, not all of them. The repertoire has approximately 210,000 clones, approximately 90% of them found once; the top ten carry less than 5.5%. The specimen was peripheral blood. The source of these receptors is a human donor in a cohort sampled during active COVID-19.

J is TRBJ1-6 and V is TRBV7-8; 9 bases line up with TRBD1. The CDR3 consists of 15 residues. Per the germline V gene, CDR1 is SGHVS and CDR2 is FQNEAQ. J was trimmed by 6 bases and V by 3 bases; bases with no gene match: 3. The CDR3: CASSFETGGNSPLHF. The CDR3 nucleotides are TGTGCCAGCAGCTTTGAGACAGGGGGTAATTCACCCCTCCACTTT.

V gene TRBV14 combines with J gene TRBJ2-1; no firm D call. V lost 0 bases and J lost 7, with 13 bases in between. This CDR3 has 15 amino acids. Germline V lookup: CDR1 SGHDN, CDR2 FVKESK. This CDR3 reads CASSQEVRLVNEQFF. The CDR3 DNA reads TGTGCCAGCAGCCAAGAAGTTCGGCTAGTAAATGAGCAGTTCTTC.

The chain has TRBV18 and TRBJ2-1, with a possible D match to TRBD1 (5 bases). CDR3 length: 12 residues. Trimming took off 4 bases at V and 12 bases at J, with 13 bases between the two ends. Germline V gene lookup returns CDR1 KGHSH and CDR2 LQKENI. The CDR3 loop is CASSQVGDGQFF. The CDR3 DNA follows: TGTGCCAGCTCACAGGTAGGGGATGGGCAGTTCTTC.

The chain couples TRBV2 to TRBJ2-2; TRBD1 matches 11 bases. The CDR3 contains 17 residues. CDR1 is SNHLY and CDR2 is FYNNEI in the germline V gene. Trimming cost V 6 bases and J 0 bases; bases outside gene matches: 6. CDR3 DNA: TGTGCCAGCAGGGACAGGGGGCAGAAACCGAACACCGGGGAGCTGTTTTTT. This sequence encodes CASRDRGQKPNTGELFF.

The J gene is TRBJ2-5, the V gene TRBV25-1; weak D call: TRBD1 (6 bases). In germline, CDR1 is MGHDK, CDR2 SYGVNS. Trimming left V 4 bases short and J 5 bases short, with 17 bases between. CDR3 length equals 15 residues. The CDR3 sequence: CASSAYQGSSETQYF. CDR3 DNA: TGTGCCAGCAGTGCGTACCAGGGGTCGTCGGAGACCCAGTACTTC.

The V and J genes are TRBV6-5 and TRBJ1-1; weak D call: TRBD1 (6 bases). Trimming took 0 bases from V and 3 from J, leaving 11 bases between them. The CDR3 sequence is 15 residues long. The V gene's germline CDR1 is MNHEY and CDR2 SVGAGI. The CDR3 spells CASSYSTRGDTEAFF. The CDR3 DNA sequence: TGTGCCAGCAGTTACTCGACCAGGGGAGACACTGAAGCTTTCTTT.

For the CDR3, the DNA is TGTGCCAGCAGTACTAGCGGGAGGAGTAAGGATGAGCAGTTCTTC. Protein sequence: CASSTSGRSKDEQFF. The chain combines TRBV28 with TRBJ2-1, with 12 bases aligning to TRBD2. Unmatched junction bases numbered 7, after V lost 5 bases and J lost 8 bases. Germline lookup yields CDR1 MDHEN and CDR2 SYDVKM. The CDR3 consists of 15 residues.

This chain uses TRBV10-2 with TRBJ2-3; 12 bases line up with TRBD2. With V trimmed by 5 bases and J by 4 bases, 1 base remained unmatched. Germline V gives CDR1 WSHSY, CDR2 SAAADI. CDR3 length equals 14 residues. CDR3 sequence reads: CASSSSGRADTQYF. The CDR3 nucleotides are TGCGCCAGCAGTTCTAGCGGGAGGGCAGATACGCAGTATTTT.

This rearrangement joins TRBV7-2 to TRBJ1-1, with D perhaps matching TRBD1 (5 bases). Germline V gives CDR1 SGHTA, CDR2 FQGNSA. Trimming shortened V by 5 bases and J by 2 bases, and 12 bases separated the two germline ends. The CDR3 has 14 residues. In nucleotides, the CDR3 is TGTGCCAGCAGCCCAAGCAGGGTAAACACTGAAGCTTTCTTT. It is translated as CASSPSRVNTEAFF. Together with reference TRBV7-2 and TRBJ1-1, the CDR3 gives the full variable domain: GAGVSQSPSNKVTEKGKDVELRCDPISGHTALYWYRQSLGQGLEFLIYFQGNSAPDKSGLPSDRFSAERTGGSVSTLTIQRTQQEDSAVYLCASSPSRVNTEAFFGQGTRLTVV.

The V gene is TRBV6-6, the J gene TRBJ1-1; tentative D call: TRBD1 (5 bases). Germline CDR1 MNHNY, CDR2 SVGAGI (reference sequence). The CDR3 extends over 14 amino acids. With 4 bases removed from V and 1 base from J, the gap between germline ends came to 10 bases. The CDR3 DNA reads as TGTGCCAGCAGTTCCAGGGTAGGGAACACTGAAGCTTTCTTT. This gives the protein CASSSRVGNTEAFF.

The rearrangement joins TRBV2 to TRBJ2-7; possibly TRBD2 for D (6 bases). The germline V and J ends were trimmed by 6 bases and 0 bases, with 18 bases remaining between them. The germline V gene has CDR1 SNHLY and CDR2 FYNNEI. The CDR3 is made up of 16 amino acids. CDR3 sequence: CASSPQRGITSYEQYF. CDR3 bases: TGTGCCAGCAGCCCCCAGCGCGGGATAACCTCCTACGAGCAGTACTTC. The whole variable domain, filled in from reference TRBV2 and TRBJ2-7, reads EPEVTQTPSHQVTQMGQEVILRCVPISNHLYFYWYRQILGQKVEFLVSFYNNEISEKSEIFDDQFSVERPDGSNFTLKIRSTKLEDSAMYFCASSPQRGITSYEQYFGPGTRLTVT.

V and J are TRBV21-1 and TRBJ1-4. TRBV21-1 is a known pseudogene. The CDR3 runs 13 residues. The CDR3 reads CASSTRGNEKLFF. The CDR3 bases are TGTGCCAGCAGCACCCGGGGTAATGAAAAACTGTTTTTT.

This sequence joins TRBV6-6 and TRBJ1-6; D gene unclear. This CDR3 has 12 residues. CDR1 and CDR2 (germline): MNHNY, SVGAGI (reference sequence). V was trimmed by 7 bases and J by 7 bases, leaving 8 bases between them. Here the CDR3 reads CASNAANSPLHF. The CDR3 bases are TGTGCCAGCAACGCGGCCAATTCACCCCTCCACTTT.

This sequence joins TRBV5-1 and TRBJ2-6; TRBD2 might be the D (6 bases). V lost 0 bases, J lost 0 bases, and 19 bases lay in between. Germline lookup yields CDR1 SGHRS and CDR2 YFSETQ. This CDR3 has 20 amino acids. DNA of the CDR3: TGCGCCAGCAGCTTGGTCGTGGGGGGTTTTATGAGCTCTGGGGCCAACGTCCTGACTTTC. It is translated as CASSLVVGGFMSSGANVLTF.

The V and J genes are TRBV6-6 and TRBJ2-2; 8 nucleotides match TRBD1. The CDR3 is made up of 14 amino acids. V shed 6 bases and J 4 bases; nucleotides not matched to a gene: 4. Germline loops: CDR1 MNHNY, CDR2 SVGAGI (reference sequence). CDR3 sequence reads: CASRGQGGTGELFF. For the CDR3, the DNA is TGTGCCAGCAGAGGACAGGGCGGCACCGGGGAGCTGTTTTTT.

The CDR3 coding sequence is TGTGCCAGCATGGGGAGTGGGGCCAACGTCCTGACTTTC. This translates into CASMGSGANVLTF. The J gene is TRBJ2-6, the V gene TRBV6-5; tentatively, D is TRBD2 (5 bases). Between the trimmed V and J ends, which lost 7 bases and 3 bases, there was a span of 7 bases. The germline CDR1 and CDR2 sequences are MNHEY and SVGAGI. The CDR3 is 13 amino acids.

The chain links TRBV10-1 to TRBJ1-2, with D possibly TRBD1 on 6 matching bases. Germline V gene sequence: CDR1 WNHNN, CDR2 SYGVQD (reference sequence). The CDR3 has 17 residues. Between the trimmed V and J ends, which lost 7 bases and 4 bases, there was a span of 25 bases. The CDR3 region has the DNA TGCGCCAGCATTTTCCCTCTAGGGGGGGCGCGGGGCTATGGCTACACCTTC. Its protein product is CASIFPLGGARGYGYTF.

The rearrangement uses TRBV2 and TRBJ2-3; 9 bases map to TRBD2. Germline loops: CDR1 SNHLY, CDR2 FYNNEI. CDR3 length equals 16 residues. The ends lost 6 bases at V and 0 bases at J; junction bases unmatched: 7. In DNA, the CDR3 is TGTGCCAGCAGCCCCTTAAGCGGGGGGAGCACAGATACGCAGTATTTT. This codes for CASSPLSGGSTDTQYF.

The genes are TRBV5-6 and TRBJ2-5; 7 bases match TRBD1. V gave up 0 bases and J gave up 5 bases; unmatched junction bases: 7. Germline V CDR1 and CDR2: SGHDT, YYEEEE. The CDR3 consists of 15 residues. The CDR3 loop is CASSLERGLVETQYF. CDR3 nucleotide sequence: TGTGCCAGCAGCTTGGAGAGGGGGCTGGTGGAGACCCAGTACTTC. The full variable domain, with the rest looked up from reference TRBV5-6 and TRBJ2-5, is DAGVTQSPTHLIKTRGQQVTLRCSPKSGHDTVSWYQQALGQGPQFIFQYYEEEERQRGNFPDRFSGHQFPNYSSELNVNALLLGDSALYLCASSLERGLVETQYFGPGTRLLVL.

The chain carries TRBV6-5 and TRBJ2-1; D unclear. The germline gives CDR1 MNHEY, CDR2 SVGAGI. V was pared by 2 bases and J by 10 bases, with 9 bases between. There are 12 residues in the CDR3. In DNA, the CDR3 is TGTGCCAGCAGTTACCCGGGTGGAGAGCAGTTCTTC. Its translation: CASSYPGGEQFF.